A selection of T cell receptor beta chains follows, all from one sample in a study of human T cells and chemical hapten exposure. TCRdb re-called the RACE reads through MiXCR, storing one row per CDR3 protein. The sample consists of tens of thousands of distinct CDR3 sequences, 10% to 11% of them appearing once. Sample: whole blood, taken in connection with sensitization to the hapten diphenylcyclopropenone (DPC). The origin of the receptors is a woman in her 50s with alopecia areata. Some clones in this sample may be carry-over from other donors' samples. CDR3s include the opening cysteine and the closing phenylalanine or tryptophan. The order of the fields is D gene, V gene, clone size, CDR3 length, J gene, CDR3 DNA, CDR3 protein. The D gene is left open where the match is weak. A row's size may be missing; if present it is once, few, many or a size class.

-,TRBV2,many,15,TRBJ1-5,TGTGCCAGCCAAAAGGGGACATCCGATAATCAGCCCCAGCATTTT,CASQKGTSDNQPQHF
TRBD2,TRBV20-1,few,17,TRBJ2-2,TGCAGTGCTAGAGATGTGGCTAGCGGGGGGGCCACCGGGGAGCTGTTTTTT,CSARDVASGGATGELFF
-,TRBV20-1,-,15,TRBJ2-3,TGCAGTGCTAGGGGGCAGGGATGGAGCACAGATACGCAGTATTTT,CSARGQGWSTDTQYF
-,TRBV14,few,17,TRBJ1-1,TGTGCCAGCAGCCAAGAAGGTTTGGGGCTGATGAACACTGAAGCTTTCTTT,CASSQEGLGLMNTEAFF
-,TRBV27,few,18,TRBJ1-5,TGTGCCAGCAGTTTTAGGGTAAGACCGCTTAATAGCAATCAGCCCCAGCATTTT,CASSFRVRPLNSNQPQHF
TRBD2,TRBV3-1,many,14,TRBJ2-7,TGTGCCAGCAGCCCCGGGACTAGCGGTCGGGAGCAGTACTTC,CASSPGTSGREQYF
-,TRBV28,-,12,TRBJ1-2,TGTGCCAGCAGTTTGCCCCCGCAAGGCTACACCTTC,CASSLPPQGYTF
-,TRBV9,once,14,TRBJ1-1,TGTGCCAGCAGCGAGGGCCCCTTGAACACTGAAGCTTTCTTT,CASSEGPLNTEAFF
TRBD1,TRBV29-1,many,14,TRBJ1-3,TGCAGCGTTGAAGGACAGGGGCTGGGAAACACCATATATTTT,CSVEGQGLGNTIYF
TRBD1,TRBV27,many,14,TRBJ2-7,TGTGCCAGCAGTGGCAGGGGGCGGCACTACGAGCAGTACTTC,CASSGRGRHYEQYF
-,TRBV5-1,few,13,TRBJ1-1,TGCGCCAGCAGCTTGGTCGTGGATGGTGAAGCTTTCTTT,CASSLVVDGEAFF
-,TRBV7-2,-,15,TRBJ2-1,TGTGCCAGCAGCTTAGGGACCGCCTCCTACAATGAGCAGTTCTTC,CASSLGTASYNEQFF
TRBD1,TRBV20-1,-,13,TRBJ1-6,TGCAGTGCTACAAGACAGGGGGCCAACAATCTCCACTTT,CSATRQGANNLHF
TRBD2,TRBV3-1,many,11,TRBJ2-1,TGTGCCAGCAGCCATCTAGCGGGGGTATTCTTC,CASSHLAGVFF
-,TRBV27,few,16,TRBJ2-4,-,CASSFGAGEGKNIQYF
-,TRBV30,-,13,TRBJ1-1,TGTGCCTGGAGTGTAAGTGACGCCACTGAAGCTTTCTTT,CAWSVSDATEAFF
-,TRBV10-2,many,18,TRBJ1-2,TGCGCCAGCAGTGACGGCGGACTAGGGCAGGGCCCCCACTATGGCTACACCTTC,CASSDGGLGQGPHYGYTF
-,TRBV6-2/TRBV6-3,many,15,TRBJ1-2,TGTGCCAGCAGTTACTCCGTCCCAGGGAACTATGGCTACACCTTC,CASSYSVPGNYGYTF
-,TRBV20-1,-,14,TRBJ1-6,TGCAGTGCTAGCCGCGGCAGCTATAATTCACCCCTCCACTTT,CSASRGSYNSPLHF
-,TRBV7-9,-,16,TRBJ1-4,TGTGCCAGCAGCTTCGGCAGGGTTGCCACTAATGAAAAACTGTTTTTT,CASSFGRVATNEKLFF
-,TRBV7-2,-,15,TRBJ2-3,TGTGCCAGCAGCTTAATGCGGGGGCCCACAGATACGCAGTATTTT,CASSLMRGPTDTQYF
TRBD2,TRBV20-1,few,12,TRBJ2-7,TGCAGGGTGACTAGCGGGAGCATCGAGCAGTACTTC,CRVTSGSIEQYF
-,TRBV6-6,few,17,TRBJ1-5,TGTGCCAGCAGTTACGGGGTGGGGCAGATTAGCAATCAGCCCCAGCATTTT,CASSYGVGQISNQPQHF
TRBD1,TRBV20-1,many,18,TRBJ1-5,TGCAGTGCTAGAGATCGGAACCGACAGGGGGTTATGAATCAGCCCCAGCATTTT,CSARDRNRQGVMNQPQHF
TRBD2,TRBV20-1,few,16,TRBJ2-3,TGCAGTGCCGCGCCGCGACTAGCGGGAAGCACAGATACGCAGTATTTT,CSAAPRLAGSTDTQYF
TRBD2,TRBV20-1,many,12,TRBJ2-7,TGCAGTGCTAGAGATGCGGGGACTAGAGAGTACTTC,CSARDAGTREYF
-,TRBV6-1,many,14,TRBJ2-4,TGTGCCAGCAGTGGCGGAGGAGCCAAAAACATTCAGTACTTC,CASSGGGAKNIQYF
-,TRBV7-3,many,12,TRBJ1-4,TGTGCCAGCAGCCCGGGCGGGGTAGAACTGTTTTTT,CASSPGGVELFF
-,TRBV12-5,-,14,TRBJ2-1,TGTGCTAGTGGTTTGGGGGCCCCCGGGAATGAGCAGTTCTTC,CASGLGAPGNEQFF
TRBD2,TRBV28,-,18,TRBJ2-3,TGTGCCAGCAGCTCTACTAGCGGGAGGGGAGGGGCCCCAGATACGCAGTATTTT,CASSSTSGRGGAPDTQYF
-,TRBV3-1,few,16,TRBJ1-5,TGTGCCAGCAGCCGCAATAGAGGGGGTTACAATCAGCCCCAGCATTTT,CASSRNRGGYNQPQHF
-,TRBV9,few,16,TRBJ2-7,TGTGCCAGCAGCGTAGATAGTTCCTACCGCTCCTACGAGCAGTACTTC,CASSVDSSYRSYEQYF
TRBD1,TRBV18,-,14,TRBJ1-1,TGTGCCAGCTCACCTGACCAGGGGGGAACTGAAGCTTTCTTT,CASSPDQGGTEAFF
-,TRBV2,many,12,TRBJ1-2,TGTGCCAGCAGAGGGGACAACTATGGCTACACCTTC,CASRGDNYGYTF
TRBD1,TRBV12-3/TRBV12-4,few,16,TRBJ2-1,TGTGCCAGCAGCCAAGGCCGGGACAGGGTCCACAATGAGCAGTTCTTC,CASSQGRDRVHNEQFF
-,TRBV6-6,many,15,TRBJ2-7,TGTGCCAGCAGTCAAGGGACCCGAAGCTCCTACGAGCAGTACTTC,CASSQGTRSSYEQYF